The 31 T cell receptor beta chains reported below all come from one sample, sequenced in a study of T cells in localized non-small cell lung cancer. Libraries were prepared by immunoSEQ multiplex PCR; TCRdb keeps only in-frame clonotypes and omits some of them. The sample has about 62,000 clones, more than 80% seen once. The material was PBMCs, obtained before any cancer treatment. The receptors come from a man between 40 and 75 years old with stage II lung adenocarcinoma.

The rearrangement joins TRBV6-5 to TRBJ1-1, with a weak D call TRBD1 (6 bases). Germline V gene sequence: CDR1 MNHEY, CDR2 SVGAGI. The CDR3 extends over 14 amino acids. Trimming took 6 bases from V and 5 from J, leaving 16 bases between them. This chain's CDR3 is CASRDEDSRTEAFF. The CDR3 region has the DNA TGTGCCAGCAGAGACGAGGACAGTCGGACTGAAGCTTTCTTT.

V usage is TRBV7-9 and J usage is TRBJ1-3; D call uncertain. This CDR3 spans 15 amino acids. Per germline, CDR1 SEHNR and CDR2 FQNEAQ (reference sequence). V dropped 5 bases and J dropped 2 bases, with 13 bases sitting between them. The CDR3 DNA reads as TGTGCCAGCAGCCCGATGGGCGGGACTGGAAACACCATATATTTT. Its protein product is CASSPMGGTGNTIYF.

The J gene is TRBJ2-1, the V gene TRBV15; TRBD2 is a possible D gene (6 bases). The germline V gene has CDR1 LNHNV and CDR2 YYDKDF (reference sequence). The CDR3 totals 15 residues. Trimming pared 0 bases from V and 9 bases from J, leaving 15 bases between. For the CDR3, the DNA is TGTGCCACCAGCAGAGATCGGCGGGATTTGGGTGAGCAGTTCTTC. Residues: CATSRDRRDLGEQFF.

The CDR3 DNA is TGTGCCAGCAGTCGGGACTTCAGGGAGCAGTTCTTC. Encoded protein: CASSRDFREQFF. V and J are TRBV2 and TRBJ2-1; a weak D match, TRBD2 (6 bases). Trimming took 5 bases from V and 10 from J, leaving 12 bases between them. The CDR3 consists of 12 residues. The V gene's germline CDR1 is SNHLY and CDR2 FYNNEI.

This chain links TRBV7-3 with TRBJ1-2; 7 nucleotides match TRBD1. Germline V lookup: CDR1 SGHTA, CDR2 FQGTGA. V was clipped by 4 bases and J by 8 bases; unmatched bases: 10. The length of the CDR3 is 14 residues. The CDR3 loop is CASSSLDRTRGYTF. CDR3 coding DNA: TGTGCCAGCAGCTCCTTGGACAGGACGCGGGGCTACACCTTC.

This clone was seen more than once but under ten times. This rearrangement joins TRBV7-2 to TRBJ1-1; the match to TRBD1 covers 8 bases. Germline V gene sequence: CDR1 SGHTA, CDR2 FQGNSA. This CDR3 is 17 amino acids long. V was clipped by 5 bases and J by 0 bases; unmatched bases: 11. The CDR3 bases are TGTGCCAGCAGCCTCGGGACAGGCCTTTCCATGAACACTGAAGCTTTCTTT. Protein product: CASSLGTGLSMNTEAFF.

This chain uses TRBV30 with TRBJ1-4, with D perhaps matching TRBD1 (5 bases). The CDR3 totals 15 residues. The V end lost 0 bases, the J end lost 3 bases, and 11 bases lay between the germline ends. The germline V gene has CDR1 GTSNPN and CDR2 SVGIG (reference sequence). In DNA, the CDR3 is TGTGCCTGGAGTGTATCTTGGGGGGCTAATGAAAAACTGTTTTTT. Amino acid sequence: CAWSVSWGANEKLFF.

This CDR3 reads CASTSLTDQETQYF. In DNA, the CDR3 is TGTGCCAGTACTTCGCTCACCGACCAAGAGACCCAGTACTTC. V usage is TRBV19 and J usage is TRBJ2-5; D unclear. The germline CDR1 and CDR2 sequences are LNHDA and SQIVND (reference sequence). CDR3 length: 14 residues. The V end lost 7 bases, the J end lost 0 bases, and 12 bases lay between the germline ends.

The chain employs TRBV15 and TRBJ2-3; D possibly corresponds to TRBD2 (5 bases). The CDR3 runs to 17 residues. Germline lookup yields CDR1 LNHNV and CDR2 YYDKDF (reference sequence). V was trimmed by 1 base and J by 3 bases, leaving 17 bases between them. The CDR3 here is CATSRVNTRRGTDTQYF. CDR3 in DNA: TGTGCCACCAGCAGAGTGAATACTAGGAGAGGTACAGATACGCAGTATTTT.

CDR3 bases: TGTGCCAGCAGTGGCAAAGGACAGGGTGCACTCCAGCCCCAGCATTTT. This gives the protein CASSGKGQGALQPQHF. The rearrangement uses TRBV6-1 and TRBJ1-5, with 8 bases fitting TRBD1. CDR3 length: 16 amino acids. Unmatched junction bases numbered 12, after V lost 4 bases and J lost 7 bases. CDR1 and CDR2 from the germline V gene are MNHNS and SASEGT.

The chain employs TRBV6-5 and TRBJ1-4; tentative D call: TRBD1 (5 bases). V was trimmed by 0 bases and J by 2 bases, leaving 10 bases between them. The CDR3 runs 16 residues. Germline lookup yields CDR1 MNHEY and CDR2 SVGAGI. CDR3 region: CASSYSARQTNEKLFF. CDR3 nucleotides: TGTGCCAGCAGTTACTCGGCCAGACAGACTAATGAAAAACTGTTTTTT.

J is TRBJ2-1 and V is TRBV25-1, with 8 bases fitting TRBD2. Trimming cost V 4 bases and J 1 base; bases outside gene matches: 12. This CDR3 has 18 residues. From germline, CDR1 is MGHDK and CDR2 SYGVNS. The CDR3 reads CASSGGQRGLGSYNEQFF. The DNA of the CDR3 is TGTGCCAGCAGTGGAGGGCAGCGGGGACTAGGGTCCTACAATGAGCAGTTCTTC. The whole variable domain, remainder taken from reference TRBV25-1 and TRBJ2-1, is EADIYQTPRYLVIGTGKKITLECSQTMGHDKMYWYQQDPGMELHLIHYSYGVNSTEKGDLSSESTVSRIRTEHFPLTLESARPSHTSQYLCASSGGQRGLGSYNEQFFGPGTRLTVL.

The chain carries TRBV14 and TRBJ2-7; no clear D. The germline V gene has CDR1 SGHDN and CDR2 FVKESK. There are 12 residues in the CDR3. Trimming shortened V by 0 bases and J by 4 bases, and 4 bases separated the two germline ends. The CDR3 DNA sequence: TGTGCCAGCAGCCAAGATGGGTACGAGCAGTACTTC. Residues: CASSQDGYEQYF. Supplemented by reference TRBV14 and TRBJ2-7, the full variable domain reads EAGVTQFPSHSVIEKGQTVTLRCDPISGHDNLYWYRRVMGKEIKFLLHFVKESKQDESGMPNNRFLAERTGGTYSTLKVQPAELEDSGVYFCASSQDGYEQYFGPGTRLTVT.

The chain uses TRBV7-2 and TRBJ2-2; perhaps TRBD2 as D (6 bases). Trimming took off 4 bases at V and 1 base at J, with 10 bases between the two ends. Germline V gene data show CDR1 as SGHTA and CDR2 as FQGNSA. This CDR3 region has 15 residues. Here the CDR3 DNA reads TGTGCCAGCAGCTCCTACGGGAGGAACACCGGGGAGCTGTTTTTT. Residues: CASSSYGRNTGELFF.

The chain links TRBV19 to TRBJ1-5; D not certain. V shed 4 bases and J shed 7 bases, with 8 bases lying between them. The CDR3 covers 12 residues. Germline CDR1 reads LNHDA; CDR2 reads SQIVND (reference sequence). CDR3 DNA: TGTGCCAGTAGTACCAGAAGGCAGCCCCAGCATTTT. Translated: CASSTRRQPQHF.

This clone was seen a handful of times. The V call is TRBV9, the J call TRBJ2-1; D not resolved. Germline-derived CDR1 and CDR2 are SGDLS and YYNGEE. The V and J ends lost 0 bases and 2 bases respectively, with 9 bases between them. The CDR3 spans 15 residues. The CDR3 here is CASSVALGTYNEQFF. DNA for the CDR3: TGTGCCAGCAGCGTAGCTCTTGGGACCTACAATGAGCAGTTCTTC. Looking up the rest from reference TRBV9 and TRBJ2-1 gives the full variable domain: DSGVTQTPKHLITATGQRVTLRCSPRSGDLSVYWYQQSLDQGLQFLIQYYNGEERAKGNILERFSAQQFPDLHSELNLSSLELGDSALYFCASSVALGTYNEQFFGPGTRLTVL.

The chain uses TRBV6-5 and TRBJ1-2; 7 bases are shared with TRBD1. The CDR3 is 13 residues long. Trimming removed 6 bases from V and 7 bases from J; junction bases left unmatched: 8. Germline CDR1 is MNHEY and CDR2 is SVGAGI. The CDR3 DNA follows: TGTGCCAGCAGCTCGGGACAGTTCGCTGGCTACACCTTC. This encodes CASSSGQFAGYTF.

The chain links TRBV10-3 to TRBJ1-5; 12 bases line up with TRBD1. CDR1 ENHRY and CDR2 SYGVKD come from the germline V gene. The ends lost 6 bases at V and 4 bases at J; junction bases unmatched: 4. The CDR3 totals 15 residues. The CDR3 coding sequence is TGTGCCATCAGCGGGGGACAGGGGGCGAATCAGCCCCAGCATTTT. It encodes CAISGGQGANQPQHF.

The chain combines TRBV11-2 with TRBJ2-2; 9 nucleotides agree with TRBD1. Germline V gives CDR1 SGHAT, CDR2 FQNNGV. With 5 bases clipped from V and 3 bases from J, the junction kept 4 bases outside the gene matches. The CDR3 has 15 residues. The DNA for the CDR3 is TGTGCCAGCAGCCCCGGACAGGGGTACACCGGGGAGCTGTTTTTT. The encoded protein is CASSPGQGYTGELFF. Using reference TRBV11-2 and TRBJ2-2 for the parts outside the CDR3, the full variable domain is EAGVAQSPRYKIIEKRQSVAFWCNPISGHATLYWYQQILGQGPKLLIQFQNNGVVDDSQLPKDRFSAERLKGVDSTLKIQPAKLEDSAVYLCASSPGQGYTGELFFGEGSRLTVL.

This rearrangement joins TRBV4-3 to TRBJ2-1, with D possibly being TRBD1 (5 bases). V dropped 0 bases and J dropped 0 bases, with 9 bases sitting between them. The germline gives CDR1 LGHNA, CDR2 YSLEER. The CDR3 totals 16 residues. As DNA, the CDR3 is TGCGCCAGCAGCCAAGAGGACATAAGCTCCTACAATGAGCAGTTCTTC. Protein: CASSQEDISSYNEQFF.

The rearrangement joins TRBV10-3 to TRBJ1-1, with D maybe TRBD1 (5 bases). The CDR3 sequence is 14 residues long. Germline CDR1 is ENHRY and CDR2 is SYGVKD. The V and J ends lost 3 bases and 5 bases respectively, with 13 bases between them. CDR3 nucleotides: TGTGCCATCAGTGAAAAGGGGATGGGGACTGAAGCTTTCTTT. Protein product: CAISEKGMGTEAFF.

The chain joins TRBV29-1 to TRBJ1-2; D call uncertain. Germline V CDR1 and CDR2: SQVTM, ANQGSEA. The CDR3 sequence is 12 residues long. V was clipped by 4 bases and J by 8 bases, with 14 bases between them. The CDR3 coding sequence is TGCAGCGTTGCCGGGGAAGTGTCGGGCTACACCTTC. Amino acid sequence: CSVAGEVSGYTF.

The CDR3 DNA sequence: TGTGCCAGCTCCGACCAGGGAAGGTATGGCTACACCTTC. It encodes CASSDQGRYGYTF. The chain employs TRBV18 and TRBJ1-2; TRBD1 is a possible D gene (5 bases). The V and J ends lost 6 bases and 5 bases respectively, with 13 bases between them. The CDR3 covers 13 residues. CDR1 is KGHSH, CDR2 LQKENI, per germline. The full variable domain, completed using reference TRBV18 and TRBJ1-2, is NAGVMQNPRHLVRRRGQEARLRCSPMKGHSHVYWYRQLPEEGLKFMVYLQKENIIDESGMPKERFSAEFPKEGPSILRIQQVVRGDSAAYFCASSDQGRYGYTFGSGTRLTVV.

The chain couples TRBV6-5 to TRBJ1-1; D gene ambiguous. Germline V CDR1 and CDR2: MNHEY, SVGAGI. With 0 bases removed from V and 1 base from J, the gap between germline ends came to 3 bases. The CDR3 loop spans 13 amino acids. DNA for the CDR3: TGTGCCAGCAGTTACTCTACGAACACTGAAGCTTTCTTT. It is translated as CASSYSTNTEAFF.

CDR3 nucleotides: TGTGCCAGCAGCTCAGGCTTCGAGCAGTACTTC. Its translation: CASSSGFEQYF. V usage is TRBV6-5 and J usage is TRBJ2-7, with D unresolved. V dropped 6 bases and J dropped 6 bases, with 9 bases sitting between them. The CDR3 runs 11 residues. Germline CDR1 is MNHEY and CDR2 is SVGAGI.

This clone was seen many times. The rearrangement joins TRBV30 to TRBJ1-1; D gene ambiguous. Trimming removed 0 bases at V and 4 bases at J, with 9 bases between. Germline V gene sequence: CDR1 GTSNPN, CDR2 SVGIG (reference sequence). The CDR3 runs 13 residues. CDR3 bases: TGTGCCTGGAGTGTAACCGGAGGCACTGAAGCTTTCTTT. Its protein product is CAWSVTGGTEAFF.

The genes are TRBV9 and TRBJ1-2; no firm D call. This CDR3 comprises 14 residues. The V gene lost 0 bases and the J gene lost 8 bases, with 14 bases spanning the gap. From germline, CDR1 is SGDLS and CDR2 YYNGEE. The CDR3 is CASSVGVAEGGYTF. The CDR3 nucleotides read TGTGCCAGCAGCGTAGGTGTGGCAGAGGGCGGCTACACCTTC.

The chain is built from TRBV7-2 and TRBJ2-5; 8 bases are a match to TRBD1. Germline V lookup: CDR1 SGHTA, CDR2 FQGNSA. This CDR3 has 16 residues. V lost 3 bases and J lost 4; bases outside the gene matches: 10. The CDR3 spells CASSFTLQGGGETQYF. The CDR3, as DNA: TGTGCCAGCAGCTTTACCTTACAGGGGGGCGGAGAGACCCAGTACTTC. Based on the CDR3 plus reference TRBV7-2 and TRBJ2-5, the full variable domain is GAGVSQSPSNKVTEKGKDVELRCDPISGHTALYWYRQSLGQGLEFLIYFQGNSAPDKSGLPSDRFSAERTGGSVSTLTIQRTQQEDSAVYLCASSFTLQGGGETQYFGPGTRLLVL.

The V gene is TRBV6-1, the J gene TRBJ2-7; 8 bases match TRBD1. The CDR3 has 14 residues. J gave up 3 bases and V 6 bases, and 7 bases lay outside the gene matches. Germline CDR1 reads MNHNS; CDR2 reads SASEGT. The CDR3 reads CASRYTGGGYEQYF. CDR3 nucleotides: TGTGCCAGCAGGTATACAGGGGGAGGCTACGAGCAGTACTTC.

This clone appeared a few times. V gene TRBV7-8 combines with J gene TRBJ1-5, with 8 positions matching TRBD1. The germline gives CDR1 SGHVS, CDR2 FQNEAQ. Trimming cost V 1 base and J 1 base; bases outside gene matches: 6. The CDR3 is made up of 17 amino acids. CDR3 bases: TGTGCCAGCAGCTTAGGGTACAGGGGGTCGAGCAATCAGCCCCAGCATTTT. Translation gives CASSLGYRGSSNQPQHF. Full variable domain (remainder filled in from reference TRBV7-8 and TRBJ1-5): GAGVSQSPRYKVAKRGQDVALRCDPISGHVSLFWYQQALGQGPEFLTYFQNEAQLDKSGLPSDRFFAERPEGSVSTLKIQRTQQEDSAVYLCASSLGYRGSSNQPQHFGDGTRLSIL.

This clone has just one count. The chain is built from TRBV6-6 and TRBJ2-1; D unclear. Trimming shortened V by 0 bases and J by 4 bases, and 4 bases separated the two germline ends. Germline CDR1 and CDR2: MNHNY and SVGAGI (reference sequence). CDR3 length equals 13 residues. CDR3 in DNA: TGTGCCAGCAGTTACTCAAGTTACAATGAGCAGTTCTTC. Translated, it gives CASSYSSYNEQFF.